This T cell receptor beta chain was identified during a study of T cell repertoires in cytomegalovirus infection. Study overall: Carrying CMV and the relevant HLA type showed in public TCR beta signatures. Overall study findings and caveats: Dominating the ex vivo response were TCR beta clonotypes that were CMV-specific and HLA-C-restricted.

V shed 2 bases, J shed 1 base, and the junction held 10 bases outside the gene matches. This CDR3 has 17 residues. Germline CDR1 and CDR2: SEHNR and FQNEAQ (reference sequence). TCRdb redid the calling of the reads with MiXCR, one entry per CDR3 protein. The table records some 940,000 distinct CDR3 sequences, roughly 30% of them present only once. Remarks on this clonotype: The antigen remains unidentified.

This sample comprised cultured CD8+ T cells from PBMCs, obtained from culture after CMV antigen stimulation. V usage is TRBV7-9 and J usage is TRBJ1-1; 7 nucleotides line up with TRBD1. The receptor's source is a human donor in good health (CMV status not recorded). Some clones in this sample may be carry-over from other donors' samples. The CDR3 coding sequence is TGTGCCAGCAGCTTATTACCGGGACAGACAGCGAACACTGAAGCTTTCTTT. Protein product: CASSLLPGQTANTEAFF. Combining the CDR3 with reference TRBV7-9 and TRBJ1-1 gives the whole variable domain DTGVSQNPRHKITKRGQNVTFRCDPISEHNRLYWYRQTLGQGPEFLTYFQNEAQLEKSRLLSDRFSAERPKGSFSTLEIQRTEQGDSAMYLCASSLLPGQTANTEAFFGQGTRLTVV.